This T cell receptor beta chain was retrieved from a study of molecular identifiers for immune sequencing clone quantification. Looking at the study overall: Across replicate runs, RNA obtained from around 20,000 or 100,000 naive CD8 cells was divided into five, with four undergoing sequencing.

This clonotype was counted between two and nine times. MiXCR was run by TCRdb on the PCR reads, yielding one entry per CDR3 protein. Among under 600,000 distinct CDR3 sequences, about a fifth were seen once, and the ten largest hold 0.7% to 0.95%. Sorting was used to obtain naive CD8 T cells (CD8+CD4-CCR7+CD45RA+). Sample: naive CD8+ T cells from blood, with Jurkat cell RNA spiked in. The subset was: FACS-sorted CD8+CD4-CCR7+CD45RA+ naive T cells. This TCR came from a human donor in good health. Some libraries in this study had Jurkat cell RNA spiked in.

The CDR3 protein is CAISDLGGTGELFF. The DNA of the CDR3 is TGTGCCATCAGTGACTTGGGGGGAACCGGGGAGCTGTTTTTT. The J gene is TRBJ2-2, the V gene TRBV10-3, with a possible D match to TRBD2 (6 bases). V shed 3 bases and J shed 5 bases, with 10 bases lying between them. This CDR3 comprises 14 residues. CDR1 is ENHRY, CDR2 SYGVKD, per germline.